Listed below are T cell receptor beta chains from one sample, sequenced in a study of cytomegalovirus exposure and HLA in healthy donors. Assay: immunoSEQ multiplex PCR; the TCRdb copy retains only in-frame clones and omits some. The sample has under 75,000 clones; over 80% are singletons. Sequencing was done on a sample of PBMCs. Receptors were obtained from a man aged 30 to 39 in good health and CMV-seronegative. The CDR3 runs from the conserved cysteine through the conserved F or W. The D gene is left open where the match is weak. For some rows the clone size is stated as once, few or many, or as a class when expanded; others skip it.

v_call	j_call	clone_size	d_call	cdr3_aa	cdr3_nt
TRBV5-1	TRBJ2-5	-	-	CASSLASVSIETQYF	TGCGCCAGCAGCTTGGCCTCTGTTAGCATAGAGACCCAGTACTTC
TRBV6-8	TRBJ2-2	-	TRBD2	CAMAGVDTTNTGELFF	TGTGCCATGGCGGGAGTGGACACGACGAACACCGGGGAGCTGTTTTTT
TRBV2	TRBJ1-3	-	TRBD1	CASKQGDGSGNTIYF	TGTGCCAGCAAACAGGGGGATGGCTCTGGAAACACCATATATTTT
TRBV7-9	TRBJ1-1	-	-	CASSNLPEAFF	TGTGCCAGCAGCAACCTACCGGAAGCTTTCTTT
TRBV28	TRBJ1-5	-	-	CASSFRRWGTGNQPQHF	TGTGCCAGCAGTTTTCGGCGGTGGGGGACTGGCAATCAGCCCCAGCATTTT
TRBV5-4	TRBJ1-1	-	TRBD1	CASSLRGLGTEAFF	TGTGCCAGCAGCCTCAGGGGGCTAGGTACTGAAGCTTTCTTT
TRBV27	TRBJ1-2	-	-	CASSSRTGFRNYGYTF	TGTGCCAGCAGTTCACGTACGGGGTTTAGGAACTATGGCTACACCTTC
TRBV7-3	TRBJ2-1	few	TRBD2	CASSPGLAYNEQFF	TGTGCCAGCAGCCCGGGACTAGCGTACAATGAGCAGTTCTTC
TRBV7-2	TRBJ1-1	-	-	CAGHFGAQDEAFF	TGTGCCGGCCATTTTGGGGCGCAGGATGAAGCTTTCTTT
TRBV6-5	TRBJ2-5	once	TRBD2	CASSRLAGEETQYF	TGTGCCAGCAGCAGACTAGCGGGGGAAGAGACCCAGTACTTC
TRBV9	TRBJ1-1	-	-	CASSVVGGGTEAFF	TGTGCCAGCAGCGTAGTTGGGGGGGGGACTGAAGCTTTCTTT
TRBV7-3	TRBJ2-2	-	-	CASSLRGGHDGELFF	TGTGCCAGCAGCCTTCGGGGAGGACACGACGGGGAGCTGTTTTTT
TRBV25-1	TRBJ2-5	-	-	CASSESGQETQYF	TGTGCCAGCAGTGAATCGGGGCAAGAGACCCAGTACTTC
TRBV12-5	TRBJ1-5	-	-	CASGLVYETGSNQPQHF	TGTGCTAGTGGTTTGGTTTATGAGACAGGTAGCAATCAGCCCCAGCATTTT
TRBV5-6	TRBJ2-1	few	TRBD2	CASSLGLAGDAEQFF	TGTGCCAGCAGCTTGGGACTAGCGGGGGACGCTGAGCAGTTCTTC
TRBV15	TRBJ2-1	-	-	CATSRDRGEQFF	TGTGCCACCAGCAGAGATCGCGGGGAGCAGTTCTTC
TRBV27	TRBJ2-3	once	TRBD2	CASSSSGTSGSGTQYF	TGTGCCAGCAGTTCCTCCGGGACTAGCGGGAGTGGTACGCAGTATTTT
TRBV28	TRBJ2-3	once	TRBD1	CASSSTGGAADTQYF	TGTGCCAGCAGCAGTACAGGGGGCGCGGCAGATACGCAGTATTTT
TRBV9	TRBJ2-3	-	-	CASSPRTGTDTQYF	TGTGCCAGCAGCCCGCGGACTGGCACAGATACGCAGTATTTT
TRBV29-1	TRBJ1-2	-	-	CSVEVALYGYTF	TGCAGCGTTGAAGTAGCTCTCTATGGCTACACCTTC
TRBV7-2	TRBJ1-4	once	-	CASSQGPQPNEKLFF	TGTGCCAGCAGCCAGGGGCCACAGCCTAATGAAAAACTGTTTTTT
TRBV7-2	TRBJ2-5	-	-	CASSRFMETQYF	TGTGCCAGCAGCCGGTTCATGGAGACCCAGTACTTC
TRBV29-1	TRBJ2-7	-	-	CSVDDSSYEQYF	TGCAGCGTTGACGACAGCTCCTACGAGCAGTACTTC
TRBV18	TRBJ1-5	-	TRBD1	CASSPSNRGFDSRNQPQHF	TGTGCCAGCTCACCAAGTAACAGGGGGTTTGATAGCCGCAATCAGCCCCAGCATTTT
TRBV6-6	TRBJ1-3	-	-	CASSIGEAGNTIYF	TGTGCCAGTAGCATTGGGGAGGCTGGAAACACCATATATTTT
TRBV5-6	TRBJ2-3	once	TRBD2	CASSGTSGTTVDTQYF	TGTGCCAGCAGCGGGACTAGCGGGACGACGGTGGATACGCAGTATTTT
TRBV27	TRBJ2-1	-	TRBD1	CASSLSGAQGWQFF	TGTGCCAGCAGTTTATCAGGGGCACAGGGGTGGCAGTTCTTC
TRBV28	TRBJ1-6	-	-	CASSSGLPGTLHF	TGTGCCAGCAGTTCGGGACTGCCGGGGACCCTCCACTTT
TRBV7-8	TRBJ2-1	-	-	CASSSDISYNEQFF	TGTGCCAGCAGCTCGGACATTTCCTACAATGAGCAGTTCTTC
TRBV5-1	TRBJ1-3	-	TRBD1	CASSHGTGKDTIYF	TGCGCCAGCAGCCACGGGACAGGGAAGGACACCATATATTTT
TRBV2	TRBJ1-2	-	-	CASGAADYYGYTF	TGTGCCAGCGGGGCAGCCGATTACTATGGCTACACCTTC
TRBV11-2	TRBJ2-7	-	-	CASSLRSPPDGYEQYF	TGTGCCAGCAGCTTACGATCCCCGCCAGACGGGTACGAGCAGTACTTC
TRBV5-1	TRBJ1-1	once	TRBD1	CASSQQGMNTEAFF	TGCGCCAGCAGTCAACAGGGGATGAACACTGAAGCTTTCTTT
TRBV5-6	TRBJ2-3	few	-	CASSLTDTQYF	TGTGCCAGCAGCCTCACAGATACGCAGTATTTT
TRBV5-1	TRBJ2-7	-	TRBD1	CASCPDRGIYEQYF	TGCGCCAGCTGCCCGGACAGGGGGATTTACGAGCAGTACTTC
TRBV5-1	TRBJ1-5	-	TRBD1	CASSPGQGSLNQPQHF	TGCGCCAGCAGCCCGGGACAGGGAAGCCTCAATCAGCCCCAGCATTTT
TRBV10-3	TRBJ2-1	-	TRBD2	CAIRGTSGILPPNEQFF	TGTGCCATCAGAGGGACTAGCGGGATCCTACCCCCGAATGAGCAGTTCTTC
TRBV6-1	TRBJ1-4	-	-	CASSETAGEEKLFF	TGTGCCAGCAGTGAAACGGCAGGGGAAGAAAAACTGTTTTTT
TRBV7-3	TRBJ1-1	few	-	CASSTQGNTEAFF	TGTGCCAGCAGCACCCAGGGGAACACTGAAGCTTTCTTT
TRBV10-3	TRBJ2-1	-	TRBD2	CAISESTSGSYEQFF	TGTGCCATCAGTGAGTCAACTAGCGGGAGTTATGAGCAGTTCTTC
TRBV11-2	TRBJ2-2	-	TRBD2	CASSSLSGGGAGELFF	TGTGCCAGCAGCTCTCTAAGCGGGGGAGGCGCCGGGGAGCTGTTTTTT
TRBV5-6	TRBJ1-2	-	TRBD1	CASSDTGTGISSYGYTF	TGTGCCAGCAGCGACACCGGGACAGGGATTAGTTCATATGGCTACACCTTC
TRBV7-7	TRBJ2-1	-	TRBD2	CASSIGTSGFDEQFF	TGTGCCAGCAGCATCGGGACTAGCGGGTTTGATGAGCAGTTCTTC
TRBV7-9	TRBJ2-1	few	TRBD1	CASSLVLGQGKNEQFF	TGTGCCAGCAGCTTGGTTTTGGGACAGGGGAAGAATGAGCAGTTCTTC
TRBV5-4	TRBJ1-2	once	-	CASSLNRADGYTF	TGTGCCAGCAGCTTGAACAGGGCGGATGGCTACACCTTC
TRBV4-2	TRBJ2-5	-	-	CASSQAGETQYF	TGTGCCAGCAGCCAAGCGGGGGAGACCCAGTACTTC
TRBV13	TRBJ2-7	-	TRBD2	CASSWGTSGVYEQYF	TGTGCCAGCAGCTGGGGGACTAGCGGGGTCTACGAGCAGTACTTC
TRBV4-2	TRBJ2-1	-	-	CASSQVNPDNEQFF	TGTGCCAGCAGCCAAGTTAATCCGGACAATGAGCAGTTCTTC